This T cell receptor beta chain was captured in a study of shared clonotypes between healthy human individuals. Background on the study: Plates per donor: three CD4 naive, three CD4 memory, two CD8 naive, one CD8 memory.

CD4+ cell separation produced CD45RA+ naive and CD45RA-negative memory subsets. TCRdb keeps only in-frame clones here, not all; method: immunoSEQ multiplex PCR. The sample yields around 2.1 million clones, 90% to 96% seen once. In germline, CDR1 is ENHRY, CDR2 SYGVKD. V was clipped by 2 bases and J by 0 bases, with 10 bases between them. The CDR3 consists of 15 residues. This chain links TRBV10-3 with TRBJ1-1; D unclear. The clonotype originates from a man aged 18 to 35 in good health. The sample consisted of naive CD4+ T cells sorted from blood. Documented subset: CD45RA+ positively selected. In nucleotides, the CDR3 is TGTGCCATCAGTGAGAACGGCTGGCTGAACACTGAAGCTTTCTTT. Protein sequence: CAISENGWLNTEAFF.